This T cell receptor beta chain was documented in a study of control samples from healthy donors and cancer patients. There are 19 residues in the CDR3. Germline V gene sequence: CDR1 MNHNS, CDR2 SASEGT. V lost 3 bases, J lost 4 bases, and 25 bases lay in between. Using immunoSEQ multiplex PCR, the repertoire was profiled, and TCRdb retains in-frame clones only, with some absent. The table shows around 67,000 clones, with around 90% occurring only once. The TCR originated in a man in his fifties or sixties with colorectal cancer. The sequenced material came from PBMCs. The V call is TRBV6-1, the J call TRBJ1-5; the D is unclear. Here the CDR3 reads CASSDRGEGGFGRNQPQHF. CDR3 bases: TGTGCCAGCAGTGACCGGGGAGAAGGTGGGTTTGGTCGGAATCAGCCCCAGCATTTT.